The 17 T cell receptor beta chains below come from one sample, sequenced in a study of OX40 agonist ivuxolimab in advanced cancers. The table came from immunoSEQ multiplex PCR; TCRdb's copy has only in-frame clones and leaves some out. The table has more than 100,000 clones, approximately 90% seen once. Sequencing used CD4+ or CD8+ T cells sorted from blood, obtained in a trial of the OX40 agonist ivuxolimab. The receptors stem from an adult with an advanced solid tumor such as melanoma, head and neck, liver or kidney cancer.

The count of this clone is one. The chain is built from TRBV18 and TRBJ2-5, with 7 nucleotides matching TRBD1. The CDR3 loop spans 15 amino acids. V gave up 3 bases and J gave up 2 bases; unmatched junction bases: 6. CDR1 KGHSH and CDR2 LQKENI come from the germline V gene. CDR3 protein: CASSPEGAGQETQYF. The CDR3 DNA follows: TGTGCCAGCTCACCCGAGGGGGCAGGGCAAGAGACCCAGTACTTC.

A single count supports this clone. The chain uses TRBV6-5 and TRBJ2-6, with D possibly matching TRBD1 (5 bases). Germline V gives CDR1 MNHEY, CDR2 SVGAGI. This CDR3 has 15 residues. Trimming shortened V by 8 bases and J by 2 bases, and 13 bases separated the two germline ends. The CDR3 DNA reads TGTGCCAGCGGTTTCAGGGTTGCTGGGGCCAACGTCCTGACTTTC. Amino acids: CASGFRVAGANVLTF.

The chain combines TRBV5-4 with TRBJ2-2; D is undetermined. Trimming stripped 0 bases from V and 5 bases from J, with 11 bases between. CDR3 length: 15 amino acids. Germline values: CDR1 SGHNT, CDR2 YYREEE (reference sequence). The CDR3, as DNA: TGTGCCAGCAGCTTGGATTCTGACCGTACCGGGGAGCTGTTTTTT. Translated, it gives CASSLDSDRTGELFF.

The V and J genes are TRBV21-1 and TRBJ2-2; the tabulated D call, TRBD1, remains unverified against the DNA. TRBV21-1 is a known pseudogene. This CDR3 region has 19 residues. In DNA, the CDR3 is TGTGCCAGCAGCAAACGGGACAGGGGGCCATCCCCGAACACCGGGGAGCTGTTTTTT. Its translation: CASSKRDRGPSPNTGELFF.

CDR3 region: CASSPLAGGHNEQFF. The CDR3, as DNA: TGTGCCAGCAGCCCGCTAGCGGGGGGGCACAATGAGCAGTTCTTC. The V and J genes are TRBV9 and TRBJ2-1; 12 positions agree with TRBD2. Germline CDR1 SGDLS, CDR2 YYNGEE. This CDR3 has 15 amino acids. The V segment lost 4 bases and the J segment 5 bases; nucleotides outside the gene matches: 4.

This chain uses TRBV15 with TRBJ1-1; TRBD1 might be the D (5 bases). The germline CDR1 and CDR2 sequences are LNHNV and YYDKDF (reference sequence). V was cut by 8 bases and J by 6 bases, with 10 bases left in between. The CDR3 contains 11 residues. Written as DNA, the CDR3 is TGTGCCACCTCTGGGGCTCCTGAAGCTTTCTTT. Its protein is CATSGAPEAFF.

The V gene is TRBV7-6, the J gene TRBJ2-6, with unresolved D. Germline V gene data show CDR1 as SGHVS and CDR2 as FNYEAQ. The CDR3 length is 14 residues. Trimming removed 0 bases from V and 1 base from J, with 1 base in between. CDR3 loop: CASSLASGANVLTF. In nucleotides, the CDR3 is TGTGCCAGCAGCTTAGCATCTGGGGCCAACGTCCTGACTTTC.

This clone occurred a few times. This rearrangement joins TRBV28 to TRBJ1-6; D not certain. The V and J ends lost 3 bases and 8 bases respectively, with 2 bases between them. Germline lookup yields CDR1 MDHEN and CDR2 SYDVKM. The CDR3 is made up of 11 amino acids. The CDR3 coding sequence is TGTGCCAGCAGTTTCGATTCACCCCTCCACTTT. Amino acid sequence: CASSFDSPLHF.

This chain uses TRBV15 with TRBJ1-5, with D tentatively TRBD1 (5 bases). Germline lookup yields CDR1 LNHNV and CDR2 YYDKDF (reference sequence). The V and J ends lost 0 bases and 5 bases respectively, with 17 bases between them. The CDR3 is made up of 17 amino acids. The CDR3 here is CATSRESSGHGYQPQHF. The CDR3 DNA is TGTGCCACCAGCAGAGAGAGTAGTGGACATGGCTATCAGCCCCAGCATTTT.

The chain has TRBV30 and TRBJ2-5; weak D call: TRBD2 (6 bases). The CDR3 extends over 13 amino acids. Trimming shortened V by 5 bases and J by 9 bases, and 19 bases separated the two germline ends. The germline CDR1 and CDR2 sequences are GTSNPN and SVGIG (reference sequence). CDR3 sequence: CAWAGRLSEAQYF. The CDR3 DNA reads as TGTGCCTGGGCGGGACGGCTGTCCGAGGCCCAGTACTTC. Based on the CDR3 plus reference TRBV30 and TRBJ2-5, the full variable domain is SQTIHQWPATLVQPVGSPLSLECTVEGTSNPNLYWYRQAAGRGLQLLFYSVGIGQISSEVPQNLSASRPQDRQFILSSKKLLLSDSGFYLCAWAGRLSEAQYFGPGTRLLVL.

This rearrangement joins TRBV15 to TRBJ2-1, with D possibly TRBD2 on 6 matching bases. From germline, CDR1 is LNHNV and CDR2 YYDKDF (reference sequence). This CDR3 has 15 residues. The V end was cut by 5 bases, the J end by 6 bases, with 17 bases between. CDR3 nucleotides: TGTGCCACCAGCGACATAGGAGGCGGGATCAATGAGCAGTTCTTC. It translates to CATSDIGGGINEQFF.

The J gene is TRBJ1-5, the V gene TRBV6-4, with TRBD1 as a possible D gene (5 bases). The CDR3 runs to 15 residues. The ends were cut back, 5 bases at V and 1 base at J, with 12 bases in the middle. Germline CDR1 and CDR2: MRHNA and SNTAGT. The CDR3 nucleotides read TGTGCCAGCAGTTACGCAGGGAAAAGCAATCAGCCCCAGCATTTT. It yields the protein CASSYAGKSNQPQHF.

CDR3 DNA sequence: TGTGCCAGCAGCCCTGAGTGGAGCGGGGGGGCAGATACGCAGTATTTT. Translating gives CASSPEWSGGADTQYF. The gene calls are TRBV7-2 and TRBJ2-3; TRBD2 aligns across 10 bases. The CDR3 covers 16 residues. J was trimmed by 4 bases and V by 5 bases; bases with no gene match: 9. Per the germline V gene, CDR1 is SGHTA and CDR2 is FQGNSA.

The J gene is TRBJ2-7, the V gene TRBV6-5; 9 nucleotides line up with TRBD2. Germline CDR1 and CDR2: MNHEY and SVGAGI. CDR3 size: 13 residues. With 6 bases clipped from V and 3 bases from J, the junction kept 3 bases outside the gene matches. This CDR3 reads CASRSSGGYEQYF. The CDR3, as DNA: TGTGCCAGCAGAAGTAGCGGGGGCTACGAGCAGTACTTC.

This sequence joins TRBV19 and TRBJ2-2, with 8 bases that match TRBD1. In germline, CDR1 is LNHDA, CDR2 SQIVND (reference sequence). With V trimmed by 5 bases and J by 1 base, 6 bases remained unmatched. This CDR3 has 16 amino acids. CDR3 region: CASSPRGQGNTGELFF. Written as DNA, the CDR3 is TGTGCCAGTAGTCCCCGAGGACAGGGGAACACCGGGGAGCTGTTTTTT.

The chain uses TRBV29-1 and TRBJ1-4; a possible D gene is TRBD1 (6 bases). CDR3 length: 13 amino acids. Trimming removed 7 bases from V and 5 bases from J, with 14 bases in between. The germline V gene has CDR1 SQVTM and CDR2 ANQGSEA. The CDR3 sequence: CSGNQGPNEKLFF. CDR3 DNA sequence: TGCAGCGGTAACCAGGGGCCGAATGAAAAACTGTTTTTT.

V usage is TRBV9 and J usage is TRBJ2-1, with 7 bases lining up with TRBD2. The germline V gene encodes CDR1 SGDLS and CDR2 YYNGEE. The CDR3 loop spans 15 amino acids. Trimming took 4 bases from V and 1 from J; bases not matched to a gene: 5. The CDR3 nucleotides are TGTGCCAGCAGCAAGGGAGGGAATTCCTACAATGAGCAGTTCTTC. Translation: CASSKGGNSYNEQFF.